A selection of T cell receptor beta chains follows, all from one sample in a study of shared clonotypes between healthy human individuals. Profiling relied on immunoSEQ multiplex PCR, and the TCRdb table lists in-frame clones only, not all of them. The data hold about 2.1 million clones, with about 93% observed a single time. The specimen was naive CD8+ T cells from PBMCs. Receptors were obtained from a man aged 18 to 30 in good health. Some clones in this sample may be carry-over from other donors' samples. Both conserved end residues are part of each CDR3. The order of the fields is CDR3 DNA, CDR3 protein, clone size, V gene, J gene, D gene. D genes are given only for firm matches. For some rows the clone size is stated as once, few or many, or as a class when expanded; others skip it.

CDR3nt: TGTGCCAGCAGTACGGGACTAGCTTCCTACGAGCAGTACTTC
CDR3aa: CASSTGLASYEQYF
abundance: once
v_gene: TRBV6-6
j_gene: TRBJ2-7
d_gene: TRBD2

CDR3nt: TGCGCCAGCAGCTTGACGCGTGGCGAGCAGTACTTC
CDR3aa: CASSLTRGEQYF
abundance: NA
v_gene: TRBV5-1
j_gene: TRBJ2-7
d_gene: NA

CDR3nt: TGCAGCGTTGAGCAAGGGTCTCGCTATGGCTACACCTTC
CDR3aa: CSVEQGSRYGYTF
abundance: NA
v_gene: TRBV29-1
j_gene: TRBJ1-2
d_gene: NA

CDR3nt: TGTGCCAGCAGCTTCACAGGCAGGGGCCAAGAGACCCAGTACTTC
CDR3aa: CASSFTGRGQETQYF
abundance: NA
v_gene: TRBV7-9
j_gene: TRBJ2-5
d_gene: NA

CDR3nt: TGCGCCAGCAGCCTTAACCGGGACAGGATCAACTACGAGCAGTACTTC
CDR3aa: CASSLNRDRINYEQYF
abundance: once
v_gene: TRBV4-1
j_gene: TRBJ2-7
d_gene: TRBD1

CDR3nt: TGTGCCAGCAGCGAGGGGGCGAACACCGGGGAGCTGTTTTTT
CDR3aa: CASSEGANTGELFF
abundance: NA
v_gene: TRBV7-7
j_gene: TRBJ2-2
d_gene: NA

CDR3nt: TGCAGCGCCCTCGGGACGGACTATGGCTACACCTTC
CDR3aa: CSALGTDYGYTF
abundance: few
v_gene: TRBV29-1
j_gene: TRBJ1-2
d_gene: NA

CDR3nt: TGTGCCAGCAGTTTGACGGGCGGGGTAAATGAGCAGTTCTTC
CDR3aa: CASSLTGGVNEQFF
abundance: NA
v_gene: TRBV27
j_gene: TRBJ2-1
d_gene: NA

CDR3nt: TGTGCCAGCAGTCCAGCGGGAAACTCCTACGAGCAGTACTTC
CDR3aa: CASSPAGNSYEQYF
abundance: NA
v_gene: TRBV28
j_gene: TRBJ2-7
d_gene: TRBD2

CDR3nt: TGTGCCAGCAGCCTGGGACAGGGGGTCAACACTGAAGCTTTCTTT
CDR3aa: CASSLGQGVNTEAFF
abundance: NA
v_gene: TRBV4-2
j_gene: TRBJ1-1
d_gene: TRBD1

CDR3nt: TGTGCCAGTAGTATAAGGGGGAGCCTCCCCAATGAGCAGTTCTTC
CDR3aa: CASSIRGSLPNEQFF
abundance: once
v_gene: TRBV19
j_gene: TRBJ2-1
d_gene: NA

CDR3nt: TGTGCCAGCAGCCAGAACCCTTCATCCCAATCTGGAAACACCATATATTTT
CDR3aa: CASSQNPSSQSGNTIYF
abundance: NA
v_gene: TRBV9
j_gene: TRBJ1-3
d_gene: NA

CDR3nt: TGTGCCATCAGTGAGTCGAGCGGGAGCCTACCCTACGAGCAGTACTTC
CDR3aa: CAISESSGSLPYEQYF
abundance: NA
v_gene: TRBV10-3
j_gene: TRBJ2-7
d_gene: TRBD2

CDR3nt: TGTGCCAGTTCCCTGGGGGGGGGCGTTGAAAAACTGTTTTTT
CDR3aa: CASSLGGGVEKLFF
abundance: NA
v_gene: TRBV19
j_gene: TRBJ1-4
d_gene: NA

CDR3nt: TGTGCCAGCAGCGTAGGAGTGGATTCCACCGGCTACACCTTC
CDR3aa: CASSVGVDSTGYTF
abundance: NA
v_gene: TRBV9
j_gene: TRBJ1-2
d_gene: NA

CDR3nt: TGTGCCAGCAGTTCCGGACCGGGACAGGGCGCCTACAATGAGCAGTTCTTC
CDR3aa: CASSSGPGQGAYNEQFF
abundance: NA
v_gene: TRBV27
j_gene: TRBJ2-1
d_gene: TRBD1

CDR3nt: TGCGCCAGCAGCCAGGACACCGGGACAGGGGTCCTGAACACCATATATTTT
CDR3aa: CASSQDTGTGVLNTIYF
abundance: NA
v_gene: TRBV4-3
j_gene: TRBJ1-3
d_gene: TRBD1

CDR3nt: TGCGCCAGCAGCCAAAAAAGGGGGCACTTGGGTGGCTACACCTTC
CDR3aa: CASSQKRGHLGGYTF
abundance: NA
v_gene: TRBV4-3
j_gene: TRBJ1-2
d_gene: TRBD1

CDR3nt: TGTGCCAGCAGTCCACTTGGATGGACTGAAGCTTTCTTT
CDR3aa: CASSPLGWTEAFF
abundance: NA
v_gene: TRBV28
j_gene: TRBJ1-1
d_gene: NA

CDR3nt: TGTGCCAGCAGCTGGGGGGGCACCATATATTTT
CDR3aa: CASSWGGTIYF
abundance: few
v_gene: TRBV5-4
j_gene: TRBJ1-3
d_gene: NA